What follows describes a single TCR beta chain. Its antigen is unidentified. This entry belongs to a study of beta chain features in type 1 diabetes. About the research overall: Age and gender were similar between patients and healthy donors, as were cell yields.

General observations from the study: Here, the possible influence of HLA type (on TCRB rearrangement) remained unresolved.

Trimming cost V 3 bases and J 11 bases, with 12 bases left between them. Germline values: CDR1 SGHRS, CDR2 YFSETQ. The CDR3 has 11 amino acids. The authors reverse transcribed all of the isolated RNA, so sequencing captured expressed TCRB transcripts. Measured with immunoSEQ multiplex PCR; TCRdb has only the in-frame clones, and not every one. The repertoire holds around 340,000 clones, with 20% as singletons. Using CD45RO/CCR7/CD25/CD127/CD95/CD27, CD4+ naive, central memory, regulatory and stem cell-like memory cells were sorted. The receptor was isolated from a woman aged 18-30 years in good health. Sequences were obtained from naive CD4+ T cells from blood. The V gene is TRBV5-1, the J gene TRBJ2-7; the D gene is possibly TRBD1 (6 bases). The CDR3 coding sequence is TGCGCCAGCAGCTCCGACAGGCAGAAGTACTTC. It codes for CASSSDRQKYF.